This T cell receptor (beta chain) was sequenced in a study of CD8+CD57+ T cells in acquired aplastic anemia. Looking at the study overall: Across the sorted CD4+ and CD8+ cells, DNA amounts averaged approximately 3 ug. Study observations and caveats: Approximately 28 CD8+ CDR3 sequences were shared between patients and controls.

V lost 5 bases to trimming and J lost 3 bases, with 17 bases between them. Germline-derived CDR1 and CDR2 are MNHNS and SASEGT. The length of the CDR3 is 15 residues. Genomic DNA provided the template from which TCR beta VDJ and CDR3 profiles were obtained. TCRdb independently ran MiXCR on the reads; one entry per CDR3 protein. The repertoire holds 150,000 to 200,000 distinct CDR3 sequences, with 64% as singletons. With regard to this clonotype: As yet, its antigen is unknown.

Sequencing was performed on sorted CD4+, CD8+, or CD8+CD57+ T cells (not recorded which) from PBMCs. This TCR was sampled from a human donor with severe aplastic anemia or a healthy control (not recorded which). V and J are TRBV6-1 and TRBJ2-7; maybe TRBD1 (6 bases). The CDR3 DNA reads TGTGCCAGCAGTTCCATAGGGGGAGATTACTACGAGCAGTACTTC. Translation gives CASSSIGGDYYEQYF.